This TCR beta chain was sequenced during a study of blood T cell repertoires in COVID-19. Study overall: The study drew acute and convalescent COVID-19 samples from the United States, Italy and Spain. The cDNA or gDNA used as material had been derived from T cells, B-cell-depleted T cells, or PBMCs.

Trimming cost V 4 bases and J 4 bases; bases outside gene matches: 9. CDR3 length: 15 residues. Germline V gene data show CDR1 as SGHNT and CDR2 as YYREEE (reference sequence). In the original processing: How many nucleated cells were present was estimated from reference gene primer amplification. Sequencing was performed with immunoSEQ multiplex PCR; in TCRdb, only in-frame clones are kept and a portion is missing. The V and J calls and clone size were taken over from that table, and D and trimming were inferred from the DNA. In the table there are roughly 130,000 clones, about four fifths of which are singletons.

The receptor comes from a man aged 35 to 55 with active or convalescent COVID-19. The specimen was peripheral blood. This sequence joins TRBV5-4 and TRBJ2-3; 7 nucleotides agree with TRBD2. For the CDR3, the DNA is TGTGCCAGCAGCCCGGGAGCAGGGAGGGCAGATACGCAGTATTTT. Its protein is CASSPGAGRADTQYF.